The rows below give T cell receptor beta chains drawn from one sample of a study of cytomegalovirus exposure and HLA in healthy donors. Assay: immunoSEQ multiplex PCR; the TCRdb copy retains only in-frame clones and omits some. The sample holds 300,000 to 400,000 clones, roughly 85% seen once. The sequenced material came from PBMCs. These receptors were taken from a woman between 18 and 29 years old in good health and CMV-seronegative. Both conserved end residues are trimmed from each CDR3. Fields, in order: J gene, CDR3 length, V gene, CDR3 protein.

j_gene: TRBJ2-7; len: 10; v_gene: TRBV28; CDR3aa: ASSQTAYEQY
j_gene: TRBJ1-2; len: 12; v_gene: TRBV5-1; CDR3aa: ASNPGQGYYGYT
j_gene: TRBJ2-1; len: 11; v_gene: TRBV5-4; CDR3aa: ASSSTPSDEQF
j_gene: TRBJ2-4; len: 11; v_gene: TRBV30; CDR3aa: AWAGPGRDIQY
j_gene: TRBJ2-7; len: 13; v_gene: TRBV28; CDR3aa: ASSYRDSGLYEQY
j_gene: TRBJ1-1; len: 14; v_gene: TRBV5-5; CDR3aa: ASSLGHLTLNTEAF
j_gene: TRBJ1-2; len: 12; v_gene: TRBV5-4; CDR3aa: ASSLEGAGYGYT
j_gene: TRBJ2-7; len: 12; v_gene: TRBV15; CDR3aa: ATSPGRGPYEQY
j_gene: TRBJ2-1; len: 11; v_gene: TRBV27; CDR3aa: ASSLSGDNEQF
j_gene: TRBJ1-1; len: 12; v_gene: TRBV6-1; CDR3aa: ASTTGEGATEAF
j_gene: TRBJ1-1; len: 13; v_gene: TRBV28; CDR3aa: ASSAPGRWNTEAF
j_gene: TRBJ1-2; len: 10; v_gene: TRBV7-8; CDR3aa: ASSGPEDGYT
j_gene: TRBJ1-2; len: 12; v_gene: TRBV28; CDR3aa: ASDETGTNYGYT
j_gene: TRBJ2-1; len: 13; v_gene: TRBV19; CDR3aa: ASSTQVIGGNEQF
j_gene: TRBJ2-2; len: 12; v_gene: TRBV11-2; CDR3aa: ASSIRTGAGELF
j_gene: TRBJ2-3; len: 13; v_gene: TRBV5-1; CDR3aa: ASSLLGGLADTQY
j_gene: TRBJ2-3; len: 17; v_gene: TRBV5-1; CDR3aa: ASSLSASGTLSSTDTQY
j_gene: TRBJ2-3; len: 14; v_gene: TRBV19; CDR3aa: ASSIGVSGSTDTQY
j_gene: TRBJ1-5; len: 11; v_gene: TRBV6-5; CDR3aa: ATAGTGNQPQH
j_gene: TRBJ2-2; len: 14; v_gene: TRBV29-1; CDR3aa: SVVLQRLARPGELF
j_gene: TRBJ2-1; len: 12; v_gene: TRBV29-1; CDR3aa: SVGPSGSGNEQF
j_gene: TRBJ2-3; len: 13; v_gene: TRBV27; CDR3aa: ASSLTLLNTDTQY
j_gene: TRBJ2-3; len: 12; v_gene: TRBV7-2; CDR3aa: ASSFTGSGDTQY
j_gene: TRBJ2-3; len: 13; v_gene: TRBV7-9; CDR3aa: ASIRTRTSTDTQY
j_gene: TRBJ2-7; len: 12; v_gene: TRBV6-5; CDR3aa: ASSYNAGPYEQY
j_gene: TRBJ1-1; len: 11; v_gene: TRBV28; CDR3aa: ASSLGLNTEAF
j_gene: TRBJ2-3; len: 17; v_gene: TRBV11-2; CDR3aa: ASSPDHQTGEGSPDTQY
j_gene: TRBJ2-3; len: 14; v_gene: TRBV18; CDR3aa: ASSPRLAGSTDTQY
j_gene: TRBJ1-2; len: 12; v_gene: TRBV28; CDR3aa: ASRTGQGTYGYT
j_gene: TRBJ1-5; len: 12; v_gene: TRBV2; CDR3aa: ASRTQGGNQPQH
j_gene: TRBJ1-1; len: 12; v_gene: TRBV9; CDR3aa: ASSPRTGNTEAF
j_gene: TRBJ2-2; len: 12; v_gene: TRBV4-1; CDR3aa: ASSQAAPTGELF
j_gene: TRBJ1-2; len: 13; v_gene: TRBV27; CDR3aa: ASSPRPGFVYGYT
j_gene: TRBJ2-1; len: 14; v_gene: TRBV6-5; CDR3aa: ASSYSPAQGANEQF
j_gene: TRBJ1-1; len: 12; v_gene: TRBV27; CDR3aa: ASSLWSTSYEAF
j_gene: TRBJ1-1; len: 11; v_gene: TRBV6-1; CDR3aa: ASSATGNTEAF
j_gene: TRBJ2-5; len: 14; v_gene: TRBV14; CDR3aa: ASSQPRAGKQETQY